This TCR beta chain comes out of a study of blood T cell repertoires in COVID-19. Measured with immunoSEQ multiplex PCR; TCRdb has only the in-frame clones, and not every one. The sample yields a few hundred thousand clones, about 88% seen once. The study counted Cohort 3 donors as recovered given two negative PCRs, clearance, or symptom resolution. The sequence was collected from a woman in her 30s who had recovered from COVID-19. The sequencing sample was made of PBMCs or T cells enriched from blood (not recorded which).

In DNA, the CDR3 is TGCGCCAGCAGCCAGGGGGCGGAAAAACTGTTTTTT. It encodes CASSQGAEKLFF. The V and J genes are TRBV4-1 and TRBJ1-4, with TRBD1 as a possible D gene (6 bases). Trimming removed 3 bases from V and 8 bases from J, with 7 bases in between. In germline, CDR1 is MGHRA, CDR2 YSYEKL. CDR3 size: 12 residues.